The clone carrying this T cell receptor (beta chain) was seen repeatedly, ten times or more. This specimen belongs to a study of T cells in Graves' hyperthyroidism and ophthalmopathy. Authors of the study amplified TCR beta CDR3 regions from RNA transcripts. HTBI primers were employed in a first-round RT-PCR of the TCR CDR3. TCRdb fed the multiplex PCR reads into MiXCR, producing one record per CDR3 protein. The data contain around 350,000 distinct CDR3 sequences, about 14% of them seen just once; the ten biggest clones take up about 19%. The V gene lost 7 bases and the J gene lost 3 bases, with 14 bases spanning the gap. CDR3 length: 14 amino acids. Looked up from germline, CDR1 is MNHEY and CDR2 is SMNVEV (reference sequence).

V gene TRBV27 combines with J gene TRBJ2-3, with D possibly TRBD2 on 5 matching bases. The sequence derives from a woman aged 25 to 39 with Graves' ophthalmopathy. The sample comprised blood. The CDR3 sequence: CASTDTRVTDTQYF. As DNA, the CDR3 is TGTGCCAGCACCGACACGAGGGTAACAGATACGCAGTATTTT.